This paragraph covers one TCR beta chain sequence. Sequenced by immunoSEQ multiplex PCR; TCRdb stores in-frame clones only, minus some. This sample has tens of thousands of clones, with 93% found just once. The sample comes from a study of T cell changes during pregnancy in multiple sclerosis. V lost 4 bases, J lost 5 bases, and 4 bases stayed unmatched. Looked up from germline, CDR1 is GTSNPN and CDR2 is SVGIG (reference sequence). There are 13 residues in the CDR3. This TCR came from a female donor with multiple sclerosis, enrolled in a pregnancy study. The sequences come from peripheral blood, collected after pregnancy. This chain joins TRBV30 and TRBJ1-4, with TRBD1 identical over 7 bases. In nucleotides, the CDR3 is TGTGCCTGGACAGGGGGACTGAATGAAAAACTGTTTTTT. Its protein is CAWTGGLNEKLFF.